This T cell receptor beta chain was sequenced during a study of regulatory T cells in long-lasting Graves disease. For the study at large: Newly diagnosed Graves' patients had under 3 months of antithyroid drugs.

The CDR3 has 11 amino acids. Germline CDR1 SQVTM, CDR2 ANQGSEA. Deletions cut 7 bases from V and 5 bases from J, with 10 bases between. CDR3 regions were amplified by Arm-PCR using iRepertoire HTBI primers to build TCR beta libraries. Each CDR3 protein is one row after TCRdb ran MiXCR on the multiplex PCR reads. The table includes around 450,000 distinct CDR3 sequences, 14% to 15% detected once. Time point specified: newly diagnosed GD, antithyroid drugs for less than 3 months. PBMCs provided the RNA from which the TCR library was made. In its sample, this clonotype was seen many times. Its antigen is not known. Study-level points and caveats: Comparison showed that persistent patients shared more public clonotypes (about 2,700) than new patients (966). Persistent disease preferred TRBV28, TRBJ1-2 and TRBJ2-5; new disease, TRBV20-1 and TRBJ2-1.

In addition, the sample was reused for a study of T cells in Graves' hyperthyroidism and ophthalmopathy. That report notes: Diagnosis rested on symptoms, serum thyroxine and TRAb, thyroid ultrasound, and orbital computed tomography.

This chain uses TRBV29-1 with TRBJ2-3; D possibly corresponds to TRBD1 (6 bases). The TCR comes from a woman in her twenties or thirties with Graves disease. The sample consisted of peripheral blood mononuclear cells (PBMCs), taken at new diagnosis, from a patient treated with antithyroid drugs. The CDR3 reads CSGSQGDTQYF. The CDR3 nucleotides read TGCAGCGGATCACAGGGAGATACGCAGTATTTT.